The clone carrying this TCR beta chain appeared many times. Its matching antigen is unknown. TCRdb ran MiXCR on the 5' RACE reads and lists one entry per CDR3 protein. This sample has 120,000 or so distinct CDR3 sequences, with about 6.8% found just once. V lost 5 bases to trimming and J lost 4 bases; unmatched junction nucleotides: 3. Per germline, CDR1 MNHNS and CDR2 SASEGT. The CDR3 sequence is 14 residues long. The entry originates in a study of T cells after yellow fever vaccination. The study, taken as a whole, reports: Clones from primary vaccination mostly reappeared after the booster (roughly 97% CD4, approximately 91% CD8).

This TCR was sampled from a man aged 18 to 29 who received the YFV17D yellow fever vaccine. The chain joins TRBV6-1 to TRBJ2-1; TRBD1 aligns across 9 bases. Sequenced material: CD4+ T cells sorted from PBMCs, taken roughly seven weeks after the first yellow fever vaccination. CDR3 amino acids: CASSKGQGYNEQFF. The DNA of the CDR3 is TGTGCCAGCAGTAAGGGACAGGGTTACAATGAGCAGTTCTTC.